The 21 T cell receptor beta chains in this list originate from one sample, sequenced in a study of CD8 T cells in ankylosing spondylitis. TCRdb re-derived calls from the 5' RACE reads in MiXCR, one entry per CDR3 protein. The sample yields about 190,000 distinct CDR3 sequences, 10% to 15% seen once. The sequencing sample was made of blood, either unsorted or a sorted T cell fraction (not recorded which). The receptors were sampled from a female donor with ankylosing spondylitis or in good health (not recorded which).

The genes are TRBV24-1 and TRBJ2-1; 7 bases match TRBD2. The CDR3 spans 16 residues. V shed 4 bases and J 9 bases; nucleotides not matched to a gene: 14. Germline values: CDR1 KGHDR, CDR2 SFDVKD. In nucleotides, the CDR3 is TGTGCCACCAGTGAACCGACTAGTGGGGGAGGGAGTGAGCAGTTCTTC. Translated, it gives CATSEPTSGGGSEQFF.

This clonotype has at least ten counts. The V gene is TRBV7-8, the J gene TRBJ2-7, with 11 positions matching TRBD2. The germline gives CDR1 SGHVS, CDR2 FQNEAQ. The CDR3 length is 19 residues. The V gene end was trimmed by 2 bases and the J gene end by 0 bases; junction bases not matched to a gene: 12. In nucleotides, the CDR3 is TGTGCCAGCAGCTTATCAGCGCTAGCGGGAGGCAGGAGCTCCTACGAGCAGTACTTC. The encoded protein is CASSLSALAGGRSSYEQYF.

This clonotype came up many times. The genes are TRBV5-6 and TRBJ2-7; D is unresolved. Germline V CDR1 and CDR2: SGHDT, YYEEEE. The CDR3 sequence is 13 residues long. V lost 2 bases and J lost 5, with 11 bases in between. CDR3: CASSFPDANEQYF. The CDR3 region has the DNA TGTGCCAGCAGCTTTCCGGACGCCAACGAGCAGTACTTC. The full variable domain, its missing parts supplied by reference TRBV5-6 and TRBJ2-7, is DAGVTQSPTHLIKTRGQQVTLRCSPKSGHDTVSWYQQALGQGPQFIFQYYEEEERQRGNFPDRFSGHQFPNYSSELNVNALLLGDSALYLCASSFPDANEQYFGPGTRLTVT.

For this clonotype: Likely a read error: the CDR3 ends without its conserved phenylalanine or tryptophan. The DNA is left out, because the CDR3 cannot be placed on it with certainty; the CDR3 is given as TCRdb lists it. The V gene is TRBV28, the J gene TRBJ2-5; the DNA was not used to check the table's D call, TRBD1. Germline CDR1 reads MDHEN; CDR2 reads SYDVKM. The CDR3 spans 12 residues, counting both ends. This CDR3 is CASSFGAQAPHV.

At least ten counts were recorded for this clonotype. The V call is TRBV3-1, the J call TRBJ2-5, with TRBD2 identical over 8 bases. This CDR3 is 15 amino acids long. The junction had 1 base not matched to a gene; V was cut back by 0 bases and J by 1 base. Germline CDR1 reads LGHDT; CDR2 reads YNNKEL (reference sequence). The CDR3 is CASSQDGLAQETQYF. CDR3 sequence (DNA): TGTGCCAGCAGCCAAGACGGACTAGCCCAAGAGACCCAGTACTTC.

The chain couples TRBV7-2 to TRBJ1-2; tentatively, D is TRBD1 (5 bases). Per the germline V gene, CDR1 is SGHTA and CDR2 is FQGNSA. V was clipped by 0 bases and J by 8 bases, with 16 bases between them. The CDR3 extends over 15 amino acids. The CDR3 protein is CASSLAVVGTAGYTF. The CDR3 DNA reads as TGTGCCAGCAGCTTAGCGGTTGTAGGGACTGCCGGCTACACCTTC.

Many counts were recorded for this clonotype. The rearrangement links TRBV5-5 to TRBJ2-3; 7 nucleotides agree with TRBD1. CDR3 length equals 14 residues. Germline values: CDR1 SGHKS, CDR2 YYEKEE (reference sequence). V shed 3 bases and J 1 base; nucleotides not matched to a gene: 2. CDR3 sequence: CASSWTGGTDTQYF. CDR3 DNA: TGTGCCAGCAGCTGGACAGGTGGCACAGATACGCAGTATTTT.

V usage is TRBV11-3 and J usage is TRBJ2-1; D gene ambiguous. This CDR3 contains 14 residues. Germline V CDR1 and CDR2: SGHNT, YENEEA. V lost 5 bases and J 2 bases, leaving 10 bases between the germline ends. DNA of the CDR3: TGTGCCAGCAGCCCCCCGAGCGCCTACAATGAGCAGTTCTTC. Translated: CASSPPSAYNEQFF. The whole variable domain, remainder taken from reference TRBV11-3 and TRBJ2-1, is EAGVVQSPRYKIIEKKQPVAFWCNPISGHNTLYWYLQNLGQGPELLIRYENEEAVDDSQLPKDRFSAERLKGVDSTLKIQPAELGDSAVYLCASSPPSAYNEQFFGPGTRLTVL.

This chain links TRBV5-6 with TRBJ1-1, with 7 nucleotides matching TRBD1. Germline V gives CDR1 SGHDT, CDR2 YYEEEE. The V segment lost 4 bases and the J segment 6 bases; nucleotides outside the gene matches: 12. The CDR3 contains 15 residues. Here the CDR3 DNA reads TGTGCCAGCAGCCTCCGACAGGGTCTGGTATCTGAAGCTTTCTTT. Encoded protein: CASSLRQGLVSEAFF.

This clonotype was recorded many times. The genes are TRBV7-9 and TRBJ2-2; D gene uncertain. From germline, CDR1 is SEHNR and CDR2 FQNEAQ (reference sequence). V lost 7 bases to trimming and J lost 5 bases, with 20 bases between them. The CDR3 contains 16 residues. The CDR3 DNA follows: TGTGCCAGCACCCAAAGCTCCGGACGGAAAACCGGGGAGCTGTTTTTT. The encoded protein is CASTQSSGRKTGELFF.

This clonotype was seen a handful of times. CDR3 DNA: TGTGCCAGCAGCTTAAGGACTCCCTTGAACACCGGGGAGCTGTTTTTT. This gives the protein CASSLRTPLNTGELFF. This chain uses TRBV7-2 with TRBJ2-2; maybe TRBD2 (5 bases). This CDR3 is built from 16 residues. Trimming cost V 2 bases and J 1 base, with 11 bases left between them. Per the germline V gene, CDR1 is SGHTA and CDR2 is FQGNSA. The entire variable domain, with the rest obtained from reference TRBV7-2 and TRBJ2-2, is as follows: GAGVSQSPSNKVTEKGKDVELRCDPISGHTALYWYRQSLGQGLEFLIYFQGNSAPDKSGLPSDRFSAERTGGSVSTLTIQRTQQEDSAVYLCASSLRTPLNTGELFFGEGSRLTVL.

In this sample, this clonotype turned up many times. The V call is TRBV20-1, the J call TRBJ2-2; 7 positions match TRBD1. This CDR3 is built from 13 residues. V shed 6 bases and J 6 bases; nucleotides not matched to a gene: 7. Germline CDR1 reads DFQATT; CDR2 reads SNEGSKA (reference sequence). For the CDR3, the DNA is TGCAGTGCCCACGACGACAGGGCCGGGGAGCTGTTTTTT. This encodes CSAHDDRAGELFF.

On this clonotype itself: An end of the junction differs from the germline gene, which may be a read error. CDR3 coding DNA: TGTGCCAGCAGTATAAGGACAGGAGCGGGCGAGCAGTGCTTC. It yields the protein CASSIRTGAGEQCF. The rearrangement links TRBV6-1 to TRBJ2-7; D perhaps matches TRBD1 (7 bases). CDR1 MNHNS and CDR2 SASEGT come from the germline V gene. The CDR3 extends over 14 amino acids.

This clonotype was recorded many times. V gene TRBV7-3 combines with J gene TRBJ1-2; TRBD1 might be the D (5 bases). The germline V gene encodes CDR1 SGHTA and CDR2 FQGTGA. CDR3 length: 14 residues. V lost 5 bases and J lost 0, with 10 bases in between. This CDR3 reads CASSLGTANYGYTF. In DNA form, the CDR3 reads TGTGCCAGCAGCCTCGGGACGGCTAACTATGGCTACACCTTC. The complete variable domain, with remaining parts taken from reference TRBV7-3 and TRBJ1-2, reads GAGVSQTPSNKVTEKGKYVELRCDPISGHTALYWYRQSLGQGPEFLIYFQGTGAADDSGLPNDRFFAVRPEGSVSTLKIQRTERGDSAVYLCASSLGTANYGYTFGSGTRLTVV.

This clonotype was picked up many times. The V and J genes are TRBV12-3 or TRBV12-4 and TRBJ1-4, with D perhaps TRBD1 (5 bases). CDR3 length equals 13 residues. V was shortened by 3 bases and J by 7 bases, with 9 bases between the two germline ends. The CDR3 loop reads CASSLEGTEKLFF. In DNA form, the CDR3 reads TGTGCCAGCAGTTTGGAAGGGACTGAAAAACTGTTTTTT.

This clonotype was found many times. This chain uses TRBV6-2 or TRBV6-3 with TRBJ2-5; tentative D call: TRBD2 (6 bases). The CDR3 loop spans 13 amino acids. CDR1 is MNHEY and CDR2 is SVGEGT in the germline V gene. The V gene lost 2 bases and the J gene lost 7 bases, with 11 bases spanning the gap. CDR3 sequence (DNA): TGTGCCAGCAGTTACGGAGTTAGCGGGACCCAGTACTTC. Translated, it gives CASSYGVSGTQYF.

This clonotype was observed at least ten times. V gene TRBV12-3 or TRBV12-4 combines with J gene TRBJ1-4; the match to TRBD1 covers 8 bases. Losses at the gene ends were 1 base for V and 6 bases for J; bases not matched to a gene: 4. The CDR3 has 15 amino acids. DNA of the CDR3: TGTGCCAGCAGTTTAGGGCAGGGGGCGTATGAAAAACTGTTTTTT. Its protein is CASSLGQGAYEKLFF.

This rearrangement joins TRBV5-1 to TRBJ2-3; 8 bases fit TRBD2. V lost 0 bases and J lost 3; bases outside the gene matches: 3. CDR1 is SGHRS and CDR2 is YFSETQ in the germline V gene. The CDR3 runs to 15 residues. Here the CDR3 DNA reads TGCGCCAGCAGCTTGGCAGTAGCGGGAACAGATACGCAGTATTTT. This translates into CASSLAVAGTDTQYF. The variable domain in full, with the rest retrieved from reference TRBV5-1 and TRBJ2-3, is KAGVTQTPRYLIKTRGQQVTLSCSPISGHRSVSWYQQTPGQGLQFLFEYFSETQRNKGNFPGRFSGRQFSNSRSEMNVSTLELGDSALYLCASSLAVAGTDTQYFGPGTRLTVL.

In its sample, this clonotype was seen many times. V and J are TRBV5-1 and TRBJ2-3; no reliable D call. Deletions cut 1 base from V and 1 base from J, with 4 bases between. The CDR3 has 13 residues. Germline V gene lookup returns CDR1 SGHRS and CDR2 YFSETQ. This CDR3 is CASSLQGTDTQYF. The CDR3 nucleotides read TGCGCCAGCAGCTTGCAGGGCACAGATACGCAGTATTTT.

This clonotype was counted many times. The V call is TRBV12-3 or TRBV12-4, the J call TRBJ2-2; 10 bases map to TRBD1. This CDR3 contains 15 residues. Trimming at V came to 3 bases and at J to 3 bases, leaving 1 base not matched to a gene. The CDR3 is CASSLDRGYTGELFF. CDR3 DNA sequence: TGTGCCAGCAGTTTGGACAGGGGGTACACCGGGGAGCTGTTTTTT.

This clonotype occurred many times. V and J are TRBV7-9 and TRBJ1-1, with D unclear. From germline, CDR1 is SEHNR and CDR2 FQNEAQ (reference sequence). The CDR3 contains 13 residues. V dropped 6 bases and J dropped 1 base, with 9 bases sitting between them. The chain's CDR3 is CASSLRENTEAFF. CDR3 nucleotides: TGTGCCAGCAGTTTACGGGAGAACACTGAAGCTTTCTTT.